This TCR beta chain was sequenced during a study of blood T cell repertoires in COVID-19. On the study more broadly: Sites across the United States, Italy and Spain contributed samples from acute and convalescent COVID-19. PBMCs, B-cell-depleted T cells, or T cells provided the cDNA or gDNA that made up the material.

The germline V gene encodes CDR1 MDHEN and CDR2 SYDVKM. The CDR3 spans 11 residues. Authors' methods: The authors estimated nucleated cell counts from reference gene primer amplification. Only in-frame clones appear in the TCRdb table, and some are missing; sequencing was by immunoSEQ multiplex PCR. The V and J calls and clone size are taken from that table; D and trimming were inferred from the DNA. This sample has about 270,000 clones; approximately 90% occur once, and the top ten carry 2% to 2.5%. Each participant's cohort was designated according to participant-reported clinical history. About this clone itself: The junction differs from germline at one of its ends, possibly a read error.

The V call is TRBV28, the J call TRBJ2-1; D is ambiguous. The sequence came from a woman between 40 and 55 years old with acute COVID-19. Sequenced: PBMCs or T cells enriched from blood (not recorded which). The CDR3 nucleotides are TGTGCCAGCAGTTTCTACGATGAGCAGTTCTTC. Encoded protein: CASSFYDEQFF.